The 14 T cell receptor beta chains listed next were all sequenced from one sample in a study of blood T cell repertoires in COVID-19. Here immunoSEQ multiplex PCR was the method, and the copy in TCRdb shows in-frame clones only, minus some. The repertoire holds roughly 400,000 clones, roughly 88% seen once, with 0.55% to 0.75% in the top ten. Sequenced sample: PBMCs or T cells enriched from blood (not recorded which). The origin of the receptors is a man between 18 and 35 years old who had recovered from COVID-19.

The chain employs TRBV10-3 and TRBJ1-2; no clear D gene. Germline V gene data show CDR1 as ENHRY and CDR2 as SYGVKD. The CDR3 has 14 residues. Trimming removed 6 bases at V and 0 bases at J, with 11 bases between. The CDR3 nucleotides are TGTGCCATCAGCGCCGAGGCCGCTAACTATGGCTACACCTTC. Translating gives CAISAEAANYGYTF.

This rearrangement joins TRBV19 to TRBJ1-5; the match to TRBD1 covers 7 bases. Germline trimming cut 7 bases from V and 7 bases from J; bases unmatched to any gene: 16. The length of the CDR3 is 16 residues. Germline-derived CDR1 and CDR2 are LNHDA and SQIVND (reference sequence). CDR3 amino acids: CASKAVPQGKGQPQHF. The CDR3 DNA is TGTGCCAGTAAAGCCGTCCCACAGGGGAAGGGACAGCCCCAGCATTTT.

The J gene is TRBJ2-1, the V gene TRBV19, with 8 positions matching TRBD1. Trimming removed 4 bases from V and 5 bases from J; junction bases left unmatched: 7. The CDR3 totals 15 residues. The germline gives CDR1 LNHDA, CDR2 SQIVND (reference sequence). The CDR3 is CASSTTGASHNEQFF. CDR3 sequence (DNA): TGTGCCAGTAGTACGACAGGGGCTTCCCACAATGAGCAGTTCTTC.

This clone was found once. CDR3 sequence (DNA): TGCAGCGTGGGACTTTCTGACGGCTACACCTTC. This translates into CSVGLSDGYTF. This chain connects TRBV29-1 to TRBJ1-2; a possible D gene is TRBD1 (5 bases). The CDR3 loop spans 11 amino acids. Trimming pared 6 bases from V and 8 bases from J, leaving 13 bases between. Germline V gene data show CDR1 as SQVTM and CDR2 as ANQGSEA.

The DNA for the CDR3 is TGTGCCAGCAGGACGACAGGGCTCTATAATTCACCCCTCCACTTT. It yields the protein CASRTTGLYNSPLHF. The chain uses TRBV28 and TRBJ1-6, with TRBD1 identical over 7 bases. The CDR3 extends over 15 amino acids. Germline V CDR1 and CDR2: MDHEN, SYDVKM. J was trimmed by 3 bases and V by 6 bases; bases with no gene match: 5. The full variable domain, its missing parts supplied by reference TRBV28 and TRBJ1-6, is DVKVTQSSRYLVKRTGEKVFLECVQDMDHENMFWYRQDPGLGLRLIYFSYDVKMKEKGDIPEGYSVSREKKERFSLILESASTNQTSMYLCASRTTGLYNSPLHFGNGTRLTVT.

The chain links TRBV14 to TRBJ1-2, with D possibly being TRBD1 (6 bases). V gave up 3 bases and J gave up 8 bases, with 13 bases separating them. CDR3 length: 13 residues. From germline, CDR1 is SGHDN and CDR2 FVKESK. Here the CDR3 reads CASSHSGTSGYTF. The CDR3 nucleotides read TGTGCCAGCAGCCATTCCGGGACATCGGGCTACACCTTC.

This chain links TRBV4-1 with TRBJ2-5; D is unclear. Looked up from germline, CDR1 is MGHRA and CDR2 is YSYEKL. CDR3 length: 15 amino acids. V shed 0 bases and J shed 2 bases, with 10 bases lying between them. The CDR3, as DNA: TGCGCCAGCAGCCAAGACAAGGCGGTACAAGAGACCCAGTACTTC. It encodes CASSQDKAVQETQYF.

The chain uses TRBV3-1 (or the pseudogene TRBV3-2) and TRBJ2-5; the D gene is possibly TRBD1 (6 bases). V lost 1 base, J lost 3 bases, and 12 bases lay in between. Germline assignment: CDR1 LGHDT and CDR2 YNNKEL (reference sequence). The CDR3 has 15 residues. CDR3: CASSQVRGQKETQYF. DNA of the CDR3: TGTGCCAGCAGCCAAGTTCGTGGACAGAAAGAGACCCAGTACTTC.

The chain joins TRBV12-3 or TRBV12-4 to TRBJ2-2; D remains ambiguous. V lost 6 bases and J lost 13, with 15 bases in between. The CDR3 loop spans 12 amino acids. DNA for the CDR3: TGTGCCAGCAGGGTCGCGATCTCGTGGCTGTTTTTT. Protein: CASRVAISWLFF.

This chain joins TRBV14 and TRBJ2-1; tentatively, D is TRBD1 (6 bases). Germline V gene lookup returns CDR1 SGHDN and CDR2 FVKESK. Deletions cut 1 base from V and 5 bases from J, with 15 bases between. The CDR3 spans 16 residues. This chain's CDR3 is CASSQVYVGANNEQFF. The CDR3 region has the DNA TGTGCCAGCAGCCAAGTCTATGTGGGGGCCAACAATGAGCAGTTCTTC.

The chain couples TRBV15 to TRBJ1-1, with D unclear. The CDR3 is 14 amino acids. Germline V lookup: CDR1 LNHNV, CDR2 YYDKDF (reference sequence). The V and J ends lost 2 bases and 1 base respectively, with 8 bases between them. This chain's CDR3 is CATSRYRENTEAFF. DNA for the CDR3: TGTGCCACCAGCAGATACCGGGAGAACACTGAAGCTTTCTTT.

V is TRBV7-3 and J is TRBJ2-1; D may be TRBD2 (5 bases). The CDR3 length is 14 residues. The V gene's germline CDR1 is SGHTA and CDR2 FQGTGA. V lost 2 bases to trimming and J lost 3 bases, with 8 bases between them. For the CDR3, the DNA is TGTGCCAGCAGCTTAGAGGGCGGCTACAATGAGCAGTTCTTC. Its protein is CASSLEGGYNEQFF. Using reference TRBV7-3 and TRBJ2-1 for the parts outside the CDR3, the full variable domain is GAGVSQTPSNKVTEKGKYVELRCDPISGHTALYWYRQSLGQGPEFLIYFQGTGAADDSGLPNDRFFAVRPEGSVSTLKIQRTERGDSAVYLCASSLEGGYNEQFFGPGTRLTVL.

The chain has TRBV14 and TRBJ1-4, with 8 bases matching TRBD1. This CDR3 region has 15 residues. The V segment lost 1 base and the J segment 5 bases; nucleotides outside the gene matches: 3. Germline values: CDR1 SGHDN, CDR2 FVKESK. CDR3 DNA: TGTGCCAGCAGCCAAGTAAACAGGGGGAATGAAAAACTGTTTTTT. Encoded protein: CASSQVNRGNEKLFF.

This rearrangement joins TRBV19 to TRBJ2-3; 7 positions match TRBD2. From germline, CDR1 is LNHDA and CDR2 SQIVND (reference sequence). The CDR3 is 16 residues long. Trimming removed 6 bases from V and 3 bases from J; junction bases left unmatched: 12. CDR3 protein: CASSVGRGYRTDTQYF. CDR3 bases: TGTGCCAGTAGCGTGGGGAGGGGATACAGGACAGATACGCAGTATTTT. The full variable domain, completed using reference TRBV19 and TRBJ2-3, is DGGITQSPKYLFRKEGQNVTLSCEQNLNHDAMYWYRQDPGQGLRLIYYSQIVNDFQKGDIAEGYSVSREKKESFPLTVTSAQKNPTAFYLCASSVGRGYRTDTQYFGPGTRLTVL.